This TCR beta chain comes out of a study of Ad26.COV2.S vaccination and SARS-CoV-2 variants. Looking at the study overall: Participants got Ad26.COV2.S intramuscularly, once or twice 56 days apart.

The CDR3 is 13 residues long. Germline V gene lookup returns CDR1 KGHSH and CDR2 LQKENI. V was cut by 7 bases and J by 3 bases, with 10 bases left in between. For this clone: Its antigen remains unknown.

Treatment indicated: over 15 received Ad26.COV2.S at low or high dose, single or two shots; 5 received placebo; per-sample allocation not given. Each sample was drawn 63 days after the first injection (of vaccine or placebo). Notes on the study in general: Non-spike TCR breadth showed similarity between vaccine and placebo recipients. From the TCR breadth and depth analyses, total T cell responses may have been underestimated.

Sequenced by immunoSEQ multiplex PCR; TCRdb stores in-frame clones only, minus some. The profile shows 200,000 to 250,000 clones, around 87% of them singletons. The sequence came from a person between 18 and 60 years old who received the Ad26.COV2.S COVID-19 vaccine or a placebo. The gene calls are TRBV18 and TRBJ2-1; D might be TRBD1 (6 bases). The specimen was peripheral blood, collected in a trial of Ad26.COV2.S vaccine versus placebo. Here the CDR3 reads CASYRDNYNEQFF. For the CDR3, the DNA is TGTGCCAGCTACCGGGACAACTACAATGAGCAGTTCTTC.